The 2 T cell receptor beta chains presented below share a single source sample, sequenced in a study of beta chain features in type 1 diabetes. Expressed TCRB transcripts were sequenced, since all the RNA that had been isolated was reverse transcribed. Assay: immunoSEQ multiplex PCR; the TCRdb copy retains only in-frame clones and omits some. In the table there are about half a million clones, about 10% of which are singletons. The material sequenced was naive CD4+ T cells from blood. The receptor set was obtained from a woman under 30 in good health.

DNA of the CDR3: TGTGCCAGCAGCGTAGTATCCGGGTTGGAGACCCAGTACTTC. Protein: CASSVVSGLETQYF. J is TRBJ2-5 and V is TRBV9; D not certain. Trimming shortened V by 0 bases and J by 5 bases, and 11 bases separated the two germline ends. From germline, CDR1 is SGDLS and CDR2 YYNGEE. This CDR3 comprises 14 residues.

The V gene is TRBV6-6, the J gene TRBJ2-3; D uncertain. Trimming removed 0 bases at V and 5 bases at J, with 3 bases between. The CDR3 contains 12 residues. Germline lookup yields CDR1 MNHNY and CDR2 SVGAGI (reference sequence). The DNA of the CDR3 is TGTGCCAGCAGTTACTCAAGAGATACGCAGTATTTT. Its translation: CASSYSRDTQYF.